The 20 T cell receptor beta chains below all came from one sample that was sequenced in a study of siplizumab effects on memory and regulatory T cells. Using immunoSEQ multiplex PCR, the repertoire was profiled, and TCRdb retains in-frame clones only, with some absent. The table lists 94,000 or so clones, 93% of them singletons. Sequencing was carried out using CD8+ T cells sorted from blood. All receptors derive from a human donor in good health.

This CDR3 reads CAWESTGGPPGELFF. In nucleotides, the CDR3 is TGTGCCTGGGAATCTACGGGAGGGCCCCCCGGGGAGCTGTTTTTT. V gene TRBV30 combines with J gene TRBJ2-2; TRBD2 matches at 8 bases. The V gene's germline CDR1 is GTSNPN and CDR2 SVGIG (reference sequence). V lost 5 bases, J lost 6 bases, and 11 bases stayed unmatched. The length of the CDR3 is 15 residues.

This chain links TRBV6-5 with TRBJ1-2; D gene unclear. The germline V and J ends were trimmed by 6 bases and 0 bases, with 11 bases remaining between them. This CDR3 contains 14 residues. Germline CDR1 is MNHEY and CDR2 is SVGAGI. The CDR3 coding sequence is TGTGCCAGCAGGATTGATACTACTAACTATGGCTACACCTTC. It translates to CASRIDTTNYGYTF.

In its sample, this clone was seen once. The genes are TRBV6-8 and TRBJ2-7, with 8 nucleotides matching TRBD1. Germline CDR1 MNHGY, CDR2 SAAAGT. There are 12 residues in the CDR3. Trimming at V came to 6 bases and at J to 7 bases, leaving 5 bases not matched to a gene. The CDR3: CASSQGAGEQYF. Written as DNA, the CDR3 is TGTGCCAGCAGCCAGGGGGCCGGGGAGCAGTACTTC.

The sample holds a few counts of this clone. The chain employs TRBV9 and TRBJ1-1; 7 bases are a match to TRBD1. CDR3 length: 14 amino acids. CDR1 is SGDLS, CDR2 YYNGEE, per germline. Trimming cost V 5 bases and J 3 bases; bases outside gene matches: 7. The DNA for the CDR3 is TGTGCCAGCAGTGGGGGACAGAGTTACACTGAAGCTTTCTTT. Its translation is CASSGGQSYTEAFF.

This clone was recorded a few times. The chain is built from TRBV11-2 and TRBJ1-4; D ambiguous. Germline lookup yields CDR1 SGHAT and CDR2 FQNNGV. The CDR3 extends over 15 amino acids. The V end was cut by 5 bases, the J end by 7 bases, with 17 bases between. The DNA of the CDR3 is TGTGCCAGCAGCCCGGACTCTCCTGCAGTTGAAAAACTGTTTTTT. It specifies CASSPDSPAVEKLFF.

The gene calls are TRBV27 and TRBJ2-1, with D perhaps assigned TRBD1 or TRBD2 (5 bases each). Germline loops: CDR1 MNHEY, CDR2 SMNVEV (reference sequence). This CDR3 has 15 residues. The V end was cut by 5 bases, the J end by 0 bases, with 11 bases between. For the CDR3, the DNA is TGTGCCAGCAGTCCCCGGGACCACTCCTACAATGAGCAGTTCTTC. It encodes CASSPRDHSYNEQFF.

This chain uses TRBV19 with TRBJ1-3; D uncertain. CDR1 is LNHDA and CDR2 is SQIVND in the germline V gene (reference sequence). The CDR3 has 15 residues. V was clipped by 0 bases and J by 1 base, with 7 bases between them. This CDR3 is CASSIDLQSGNTIYF. CDR3 nucleotide sequence: TGTGCCAGTAGTATAGATCTCCAGTCTGGAAACACCATATATTTT.

The chain is built from TRBV25-1 and TRBJ2-5; no reliable D call. Looked up from germline, CDR1 is MGHDK and CDR2 is SYGVNS. This CDR3 spans 9 amino acids. The ends were cut back, 8 bases at V and 2 bases at J, with 0 bases in the middle. The CDR3 sequence is CASQETQYF. The CDR3, as DNA: TGTGCCAGCCAAGAGACCCAGTACTTC. Based on the CDR3 plus reference TRBV25-1 and TRBJ2-5, the full variable domain is EADIYQTPRYLVIGTGKKITLECSQTMGHDKMYWYQQDPGMELHLIHYSYGVNSTEKGDLSSESTVSRIRTEHFPLTLESARPSHTSQYLCASQETQYFGPGTRLLVL.

This chain joins TRBV14 and TRBJ2-2; either TRBD1 or TRBD2 may supply D (5 bases each). Trimming took 2 bases from V and 5 from J, leaving 15 bases between them. From germline, CDR1 is SGHDN and CDR2 FVKESK. CDR3 length: 16 residues. In nucleotides, the CDR3 is TGTGCCAGCAGCCAATTCAACGGTGGGGGTACCGGGGAGCTGTTTTTT. Translating gives CASSQFNGGGTGELFF.

The chain has TRBV19 and TRBJ1-4, with TRBD1 matching over 8 bases. Germline values: CDR1 LNHDA, CDR2 SQIVND (reference sequence). The CDR3 has 16 amino acids. J gave up 4 bases and V 5 bases, and 9 bases lay outside the gene matches. CDR3 region: CASSAAPRGLNEKLFF. The CDR3, as DNA: TGTGCCAGTAGTGCCGCCCCCAGGGGGCTTAATGAAAAACTGTTTTTT.

The genes are TRBV11-3 and TRBJ2-1; 7 positions match TRBD1. Germline V gene sequence: CDR1 SGHNT, CDR2 YENEEA. With V trimmed by 5 bases and J by 2 bases, 6 bases remained unmatched. CDR3 size: 15 residues. The CDR3 nucleotides read TGTGCCAGCAGCACTCAGGGGGACCCCTACAATGAGCAGTTCTTC. As protein: CASSTQGDPYNEQFF.

This chain joins TRBV29-1 and TRBJ1-2; possible D gene TRBD1, 5 bases. Per the germline V gene, CDR1 is SQVTM and CDR2 is ANQGSEA. The length of the CDR3 is 11 residues. Deletions cut 2 bases from V and 8 bases from J, with 9 bases between. In DNA, the CDR3 is TGCAGCGTTGAACAGTACAGGGGCTACACCTTC. Residues: CSVEQYRGYTF.

CDR3 protein: CASSLGGRDTEAFF. For the CDR3, the DNA is TGTGCCAGCAGCTTAGGGGGCAGGGATACTGAAGCTTTCTTT. The chain recombines TRBV7-9 with TRBJ1-1; the D gene is possibly TRBD1 (5 bases). Germline loops: CDR1 SEHNR, CDR2 FQNEAQ (reference sequence). This CDR3 contains 14 residues. V shed 1 base and J shed 5 bases, with 11 bases lying between them. Full variable domain (rest looked up from reference TRBV7-9 and TRBJ1-1): DTGVSQNPRHKITKRGQNVTFRCDPISEHNRLYWYRQTLGQGPEFLTYFQNEAQLEKSRLLSDRFSAERPKGSFSTLEIQRTEQGDSAMYLCASSLGGRDTEAFFGQGTRLTVV.

The J gene is TRBJ2-3, the V gene TRBV7-3, with D tentatively TRBD2 (5 bases). In germline, CDR1 is SGHTA, CDR2 FQGTGA. CDR3 length equals 15 residues. Between the trimmed V and J ends, which lost 4 bases and 0 bases, there was a span of 11 bases. This CDR3 is CASSYSGSSTDTQYF. The CDR3 nucleotides read TGTGCCAGCAGCTACAGCGGATCTAGCACAGATACGCAGTATTTT.

The rearrangement uses TRBV7-9 and TRBJ1-1; D gene ambiguous. The length of the CDR3 is 12 residues. Germline CDR1 reads SEHNR; CDR2 reads FQNEAQ (reference sequence). V dropped 2 bases and J dropped 7 bases, with 8 bases sitting between them. The CDR3 DNA is TGTGCCAGCAGCTTATTGCCGGATGAAGCTTTCTTT. Translated, it gives CASSLLPDEAFF. Together with reference TRBV7-9 and TRBJ1-1, the CDR3 gives the full variable domain: DTGVSQNPRHKITKRGQNVTFRCDPISEHNRLYWYRQTLGQGPEFLTYFQNEAQLEKSRLLSDRFSAERPKGSFSTLEIQRTEQGDSAMYLCASSLLPDEAFFGQGTRLTVV.

This sequence joins TRBV4-1 and TRBJ2-7; 10 bases line up with TRBD2. This CDR3 comprises 15 residues. V gave up 4 bases and J gave up 4 bases; unmatched junction bases: 7. Germline lookup yields CDR1 MGHRA and CDR2 YSYEKL. The CDR3 sequence is CASSRGTSAGYEQYF. CDR3 DNA sequence: TGCGCCAGCAGCCGGGGGACTAGCGCGGGATACGAGCAGTACTTC.

The CDR3 DNA sequence: TGTGCCAGCAGTGAAGCGGACACCGGGGAGCTGTTTTTT. It codes for CASSEADTGELFF. This sequence joins TRBV6-1 and TRBJ2-2; the D is unclear. This CDR3 comprises 13 residues. The V end was cut by 0 bases, the J end by 3 bases, with 2 bases between. Germline assignment: CDR1 MNHNS and CDR2 SASEGT.

In DNA, the CDR3 is TGTGCCAGCGGGTTGAGCAGTGAGGGTACTGAAGCTTTCTTT. Translated: CASGLSSEGTEAFF. The chain joins TRBV9 to TRBJ1-1; D call uncertain. V lost 7 bases and J 5 bases, leaving 18 bases between the germline ends. This CDR3 contains 14 residues. The germline V gene encodes CDR1 SGDLS and CDR2 YYNGEE.

The CDR3 DNA follows: TGTGCCAGCAGTGATGGACAGGATAGCAATCAGCCCCAGCATTTT. Residues: CASSDGQDSNQPQHF. V gene TRBV6-1 combines with J gene TRBJ1-5; 7 nucleotides agree with TRBD1. V lost 3 bases to trimming and J lost 0 bases; unmatched junction nucleotides: 2. The CDR3 is 15 amino acids. CDR1 and CDR2 from the germline V gene are MNHNS and SASEGT.

The chain joins TRBV7-9 to TRBJ2-1; D unclear. The ends were cut back, 2 bases at V and 0 bases at J, with 8 bases in the middle. The CDR3 totals 15 residues. Germline-derived CDR1 and CDR2 are SEHNR and FQNEAQ (reference sequence). The CDR3 sequence: CASSLIGSSYNEQFF. Written as DNA, the CDR3 is TGTGCCAGCAGCTTAATCGGTAGCTCCTACAATGAGCAGTTCTTC.